The rows below give T cell receptor beta chains drawn from one sample of a study of blood T cell repertoires in COVID-19. Assay: immunoSEQ multiplex PCR; the TCRdb copy retains only in-frame clones and omits some. Found here are 110,000 or so clones, around four fifths of them singletons; the top ten hold around 10%. The sequenced sample was peripheral blood. All receptors derive from a human donor in a cohort sampled during active COVID-19. CDR3s include the opening cysteine and the closing phenylalanine or tryptophan.

V: TRBV20-1
CDR3: CSASPPVAGLGETQYF

V: TRBV2
CDR3: CASSPGTGGGNTGELFF

V: TRBV7-2
CDR3: CASSLGQGGDTQYF

V: TRBV5-1
CDR3: CASSLGAGNDEKLFF

V: TRBV5-6
CDR3: CASSSAQGWRTQYF

V: TRBV6-5
CDR3: CASSYSGGDNQPQHF

V: TRBV19
CDR3: CASSTGTGPSTGELFF

V: TRBV20-1
CDR3: CSAQKNTEAFF

V: TRBV7-2
CDR3: CASSFSGQETQYF

V: TRBV3-1/TRBV3-2
CDR3: CASSRGLVEETQYF

V: TRBV6-6
CDR3: CASTRLGTGTQPQHF

V: TRBV11-2
CDR3: CASSLDRGSYNEQFF

V: TRBV2
CDR3: CASSDGTVNYGYTF

V: TRBV15
CDR3: CATSGGESTDTQYF

V: TRBV21-1
CDR3: CASSKWRQHSYEQYF

V: TRBV10-3
CDR3: CAISEGTGGYEQYF

V: TRBV27
CDR3: CASSRDRGLAFF

V: TRBV5-1
CDR3: CASSLDTGGGTQYF

V: TRBV4-1
CDR3: CASSQEPQGDRPSGANVLTF

V: TRBV5-1
CDR3: CASSSLAGGKSNEQFF

V: TRBV25-1
CDR3: CASSDRAGARTDTQYF

V: TRBV6-5
CDR3: CASSSGLLDTQYF

V: TRBV9
CDR3: CASSDPLAGGPAGELFF

V: TRBV12-5
CDR3: CASGLPRLQGGGELFF

V: TRBV24-1
CDR3: CATSESQTQYF

V: TRBV7-8
CDR3: CASSLDWTGNQPQHF

V: TRBV21-1
CDR3: CASIEWGGHQETQYF

V: TRBV3-1/TRBV3-2
CDR3: CASSPSELRTDTQYF

V: TRBV10-3
CDR3: CAISPPTSGRTEAFF

V: TRBV5-6
CDR3: CASSFMGEALHF

V: TRBV12-3/TRBV12-4
CDR3: CASSLARGQPQHF